This T cell receptor beta chain was profiled in a study of identical twins. General study points: Models underpredicted monozygotic twin sharing of out-of-frame TCR alpha.

TCRdb independently ran MiXCR on the 5' RACE reads; one entry per CDR3 protein. The sample includes roughly 1,500,000 distinct CDR3 sequences, roughly 35% seen only once; the top ten take roughly 0.3%. Trimming stripped 10 bases from V and 3 bases from J, with 10 bases between. The CDR3 totals 11 residues. The germline V gene encodes CDR1 ENHRY and CDR2 SYGVKD. As for this clonotype: Its antigen is as yet unknown.

Sequenced input: cord blood. The V gene is TRBV10-3, the J gene TRBJ2-7; D remains ambiguous. The sequence was obtained from a newborn girl in good health. The CDR3 loop is CATTGDYEQYF. As DNA, the CDR3 is TGTGCCACGACCGGAGACTACGAGCAGTACTTC.